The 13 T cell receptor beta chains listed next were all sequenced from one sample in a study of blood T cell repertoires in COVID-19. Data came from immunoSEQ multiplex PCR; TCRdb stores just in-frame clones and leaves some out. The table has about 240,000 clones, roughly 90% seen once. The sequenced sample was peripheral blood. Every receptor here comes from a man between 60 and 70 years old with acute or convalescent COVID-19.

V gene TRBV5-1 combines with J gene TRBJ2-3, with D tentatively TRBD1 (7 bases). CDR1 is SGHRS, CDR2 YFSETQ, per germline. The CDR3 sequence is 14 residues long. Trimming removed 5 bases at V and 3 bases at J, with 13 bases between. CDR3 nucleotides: TGCGCCAGCAGTCCCGCGGGACAGACAGATACGCAGTATTTT. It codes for CASSPAGQTDTQYF.

CDR3 sequence reads: CASSPGQGLGELFF. The CDR3 DNA reads as TGTGCCAGCTCTCCGGGACAGGGGCTCGGGGAGCTGTTTTTT. The V call is TRBV5-5, the J call TRBJ2-2, with TRBD1 matching over 10 bases. Germline lookup yields CDR1 SGHKS and CDR2 YYEKEE (reference sequence). The junction had 7 bases not matched to a gene; V was cut back by 7 bases and J by 7 bases. The CDR3 length is 14 residues.

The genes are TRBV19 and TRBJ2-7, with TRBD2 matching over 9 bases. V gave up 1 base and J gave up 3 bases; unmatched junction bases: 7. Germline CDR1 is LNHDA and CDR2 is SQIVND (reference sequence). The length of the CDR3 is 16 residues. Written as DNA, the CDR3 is TGTGCCAGTAGTATAGGGGTTGAGCGGGAGGACTACGAGCAGTACTTC. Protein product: CASSIGVEREDYEQYF. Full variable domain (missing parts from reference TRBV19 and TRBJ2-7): DGGITQSPKYLFRKEGQNVTLSCEQNLNHDAMYWYRQDPGQGLRLIYYSQIVNDFQKGDIAEGYSVSREKKESFPLTVTSAQKNPTAFYLCASSIGVEREDYEQYFGPGTRLTVT.

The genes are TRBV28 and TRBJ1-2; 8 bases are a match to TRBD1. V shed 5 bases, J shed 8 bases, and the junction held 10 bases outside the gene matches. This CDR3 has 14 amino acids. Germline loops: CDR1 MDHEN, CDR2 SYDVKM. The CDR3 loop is CASSRQGTARGYTF. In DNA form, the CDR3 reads TGTGCCAGCAGTCGACAGGGGACGGCTCGAGGCTACACCTTC.

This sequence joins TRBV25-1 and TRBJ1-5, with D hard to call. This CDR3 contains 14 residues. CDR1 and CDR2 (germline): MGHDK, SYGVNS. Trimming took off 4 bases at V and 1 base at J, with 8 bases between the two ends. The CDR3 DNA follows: TGTGCCAGCAGTGCCAGTTTAAGCAATCAGCCCCAGCATTTT. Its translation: CASSASLSNQPQHF.

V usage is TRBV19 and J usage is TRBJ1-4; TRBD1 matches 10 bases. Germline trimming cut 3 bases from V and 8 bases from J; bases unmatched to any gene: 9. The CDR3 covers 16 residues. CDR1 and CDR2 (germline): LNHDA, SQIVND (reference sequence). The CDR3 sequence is CASSILRDRGSEKLFF. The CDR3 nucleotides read TGTGCCAGTAGTATCCTCCGGGACAGGGGATCGGAAAAACTGTTTTTT.

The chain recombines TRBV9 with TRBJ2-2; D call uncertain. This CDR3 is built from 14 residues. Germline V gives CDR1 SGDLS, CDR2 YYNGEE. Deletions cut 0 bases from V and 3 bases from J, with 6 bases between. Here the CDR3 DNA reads TGTGCCAGCAGCGTAGCGGGTTACACCGGGGAGCTGTTTTTT. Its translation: CASSVAGYTGELFF.

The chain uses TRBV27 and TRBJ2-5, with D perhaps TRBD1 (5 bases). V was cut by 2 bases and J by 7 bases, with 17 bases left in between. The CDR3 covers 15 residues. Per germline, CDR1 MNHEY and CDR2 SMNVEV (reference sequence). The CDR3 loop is CASSLGSRGIGTQYF. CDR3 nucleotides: TGTGCCAGCAGTTTAGGTAGTAGGGGAATCGGGACCCAGTACTTC.

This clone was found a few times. The CDR3 is CATSGTSGRGSYNEQFF. The CDR3 DNA reads TGTGCCACCTCCGGGACTAGCGGGAGGGGGTCCTACAATGAGCAGTTCTTC. The chain is built from TRBV10-3 and TRBJ2-1; 16 bases line up with TRBD2. Germline-derived CDR1 and CDR2 are ENHRY and SYGVKD. CDR3 length: 17 residues. Trimming cost V 10 bases and J 1 base; bases outside gene matches: 7.

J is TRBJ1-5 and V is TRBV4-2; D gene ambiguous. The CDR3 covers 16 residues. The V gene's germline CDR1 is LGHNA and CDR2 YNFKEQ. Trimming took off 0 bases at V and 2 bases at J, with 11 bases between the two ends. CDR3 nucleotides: TGTGCCAGCAGCCAAGACCAGAATAACGGCAATCAGCCCCAGCATTTT. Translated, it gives CASSQDQNNGNQPQHF.

CDR3 region: CASSLNRGGSNEKLFF. The CDR3 DNA is TGTGCCAGCAGCCTTAACAGGGGCGGGTCTAATGAAAAACTGTTTTTT. The chain recombines TRBV4-2 with TRBJ1-4, with 7 bases matching TRBD1. This CDR3 has 16 residues. Germline V gene lookup returns CDR1 LGHNA and CDR2 YNFKEQ. Unmatched junction bases numbered 8, after V lost 4 bases and J lost 3 bases.

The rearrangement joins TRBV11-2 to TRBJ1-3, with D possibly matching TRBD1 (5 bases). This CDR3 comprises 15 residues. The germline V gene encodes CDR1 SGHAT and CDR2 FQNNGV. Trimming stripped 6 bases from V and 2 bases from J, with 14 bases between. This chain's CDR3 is CASSPMGRAGNTIYF. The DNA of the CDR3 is TGTGCCAGCAGTCCGATGGGCAGGGCTGGAAACACCATATATTTT.

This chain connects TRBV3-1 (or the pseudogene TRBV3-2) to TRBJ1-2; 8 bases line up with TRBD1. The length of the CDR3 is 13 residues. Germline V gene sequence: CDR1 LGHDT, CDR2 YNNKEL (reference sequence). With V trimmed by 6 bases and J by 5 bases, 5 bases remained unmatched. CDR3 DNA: TGTGCCAGCAGAGCAGGGGGCCTTTATGGCTACACCTTC. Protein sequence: CASRAGGLYGYTF.